The T cell receptor beta chain under discussion was sequenced for a study of vaccination and CD4 T cells after COVID-19. Study-wide background: Testing by nasal swab PCR showed convalescent patients to be SARS-CoV-2 positive; 8 or 9 were mild and one was severe. Post-vaccine sample collection happened at a median of approximately 70 days after dose two, ranging 14 to 241. Comprising six males and four females, the convalescent participants counted two Hispanic individuals among them. Participants received two doses of either BNT162b2 or mRNA-1273 vaccine.

The CDR3 length is 15 residues. The V and J ends lost 0 bases and 6 bases respectively, with 17 bases between them. The germline gives CDR1 DFQATT, CDR2 SNEGSKA (reference sequence). A few counts support this clonotype. TCRdb itself ran the PCR reads through MiXCR, one entry per CDR3 protein. Among about 36,000 distinct CDR3 sequences listed, 35% to 45% were seen once. As for time point: late sampling 161 to 241 days after vaccination in a few convalescent patients. This receptor was identified in a human donor who had recovered from COVID-19. The source material was CD4+ T cells from blood, sampled about 7 months after SARS-CoV-2 vaccination. The V and J genes are TRBV20-1 and TRBJ1-2, with a weak D call TRBD1 (5 bases). DNA of the CDR3: TGCAGTGCTAGAGAGGATGGGGCGTTCAGTAATGGCTACACCTTC. Its translation: CSAREDGAFSNGYTF.